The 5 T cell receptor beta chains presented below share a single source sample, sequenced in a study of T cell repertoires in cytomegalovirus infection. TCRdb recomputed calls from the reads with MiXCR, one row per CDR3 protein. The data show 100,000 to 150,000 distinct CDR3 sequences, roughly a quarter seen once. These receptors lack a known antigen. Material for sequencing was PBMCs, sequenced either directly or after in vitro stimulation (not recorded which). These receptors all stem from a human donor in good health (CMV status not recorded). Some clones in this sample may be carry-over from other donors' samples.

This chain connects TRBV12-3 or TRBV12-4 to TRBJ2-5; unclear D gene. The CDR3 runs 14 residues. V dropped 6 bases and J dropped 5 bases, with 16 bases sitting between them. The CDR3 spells CASSAYLLQETQYF. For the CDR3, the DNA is TGTGCCAGCAGCGCATACCTTCTTCAGGAGACCCAGTACTTC.

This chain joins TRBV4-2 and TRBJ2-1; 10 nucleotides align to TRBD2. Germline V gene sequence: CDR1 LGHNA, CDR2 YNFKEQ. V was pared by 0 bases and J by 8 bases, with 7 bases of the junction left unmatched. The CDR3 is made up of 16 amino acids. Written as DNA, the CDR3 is TGTGCCAGCAGCCAAGATAGGCCTAGCGGGAGCGATGAGCAGTTCTTC. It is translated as CASSQDRPSGSDEQFF.

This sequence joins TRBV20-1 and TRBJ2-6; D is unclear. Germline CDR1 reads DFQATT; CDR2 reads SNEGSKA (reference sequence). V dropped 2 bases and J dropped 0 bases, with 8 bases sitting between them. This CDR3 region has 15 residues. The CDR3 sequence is CSARRSTSGANVLTF. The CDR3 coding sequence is TGCAGTGCTAGAAGAAGCACCTCTGGGGCCAACGTCCTGACTTTC.

The CDR3 DNA reads TGTGCCAGTAGTACCCCGGGACTCTCTTTCTACAATGAGCAGTTCTTC. Translating it yields CASSTPGLSFYNEQFF. The gene calls are TRBV19 and TRBJ2-1, with a weak D call TRBD2 (6 bases). Trimming took off 4 bases at V and 3 bases at J, with 16 bases between the two ends. The CDR3 loop spans 16 amino acids. The germline CDR1 and CDR2 sequences are LNHDA and SQIVND (reference sequence). The full variable domain, completed using reference TRBV19 and TRBJ2-1, is DGGITQSPKYLFRKEGQNVTLSCEQNLNHDAMYWYRQDPGQGLRLIYYSQIVNDFQKGDIAEGYSVSREKKESFPLTVTSAQKNPTAFYLCASSTPGLSFYNEQFFGPGTRLTVL.

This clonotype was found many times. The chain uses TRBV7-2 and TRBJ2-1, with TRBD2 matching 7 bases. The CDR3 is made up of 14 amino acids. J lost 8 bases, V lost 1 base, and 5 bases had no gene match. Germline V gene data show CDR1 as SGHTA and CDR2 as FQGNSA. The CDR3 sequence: CASSLDPAGYEQFF. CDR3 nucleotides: TGTGCCAGCAGCTTAGACCCAGCGGGATATGAGCAGTTCTTC.